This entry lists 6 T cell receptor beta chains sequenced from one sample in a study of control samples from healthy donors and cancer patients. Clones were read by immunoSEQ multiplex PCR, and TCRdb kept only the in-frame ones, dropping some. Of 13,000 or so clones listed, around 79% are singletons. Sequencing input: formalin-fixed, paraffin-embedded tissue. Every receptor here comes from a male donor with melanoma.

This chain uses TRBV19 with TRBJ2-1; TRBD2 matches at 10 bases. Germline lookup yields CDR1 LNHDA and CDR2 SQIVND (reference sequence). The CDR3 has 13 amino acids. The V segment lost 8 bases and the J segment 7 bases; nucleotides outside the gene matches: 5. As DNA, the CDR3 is TGTGCCAGTCAGCGGGGGGGCCTTAATGAGCAGTTCTTC. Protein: CASQRGGLNEQFF.

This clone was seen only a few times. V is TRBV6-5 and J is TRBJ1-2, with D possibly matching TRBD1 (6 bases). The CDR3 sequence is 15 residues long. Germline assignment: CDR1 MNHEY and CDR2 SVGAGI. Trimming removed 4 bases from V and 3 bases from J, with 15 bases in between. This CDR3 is CASSLTRGGDYGYTF. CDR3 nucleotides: TGTGCCAGCAGTTTAACAAGGGGGGGTGACTATGGCTACACCTTC.

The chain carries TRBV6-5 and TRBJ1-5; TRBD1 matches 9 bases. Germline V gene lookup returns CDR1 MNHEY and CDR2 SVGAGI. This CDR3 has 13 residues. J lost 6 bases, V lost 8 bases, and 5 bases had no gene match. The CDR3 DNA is TGTGCCAGCGTAACAGGGGGCCTTCAGCCCCAGCATTTT. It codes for CASVTGGLQPQHF.

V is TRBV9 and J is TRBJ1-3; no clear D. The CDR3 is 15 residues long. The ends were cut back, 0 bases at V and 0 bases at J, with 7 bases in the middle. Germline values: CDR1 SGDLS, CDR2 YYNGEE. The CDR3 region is CASSVVGSSGNTIYF. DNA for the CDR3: TGTGCCAGCAGCGTAGTCGGGAGCTCTGGAAACACCATATATTTT.

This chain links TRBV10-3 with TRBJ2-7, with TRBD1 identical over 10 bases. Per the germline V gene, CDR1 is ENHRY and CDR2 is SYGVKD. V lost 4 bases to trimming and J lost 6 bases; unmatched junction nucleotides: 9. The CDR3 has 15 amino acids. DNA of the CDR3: TGTGCCATCAGTGGGGGAAGGGGACAGGGGTCCGAGCAGTACTTC. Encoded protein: CAISGGRGQGSEQYF.

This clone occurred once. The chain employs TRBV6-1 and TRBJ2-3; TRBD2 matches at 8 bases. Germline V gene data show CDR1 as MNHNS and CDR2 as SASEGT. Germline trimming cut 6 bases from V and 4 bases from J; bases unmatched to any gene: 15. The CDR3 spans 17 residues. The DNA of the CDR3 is TGTGCCAGCAGCGAAATAGGGAGCGGGGGTCGGTCAGATACGCAGTATTTT. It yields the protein CASSEIGSGGRSDTQYF.